This passage covers 28 T cell receptor beta chains from one sample sequenced in a study of shared clonotypes between healthy human individuals (dated by TCRdb to 2018 to 2021). The library relied on the immunoSEQ multiplex PCR assay. The immuneACCESS repertoire file appears here via TCRdb, limited to in-frame rearrangements. These files lack a portion of the clones; in checked studies, under half of the deficit traces to unresolved V genes, and the cause of the others is not known. The sample yields 1,500,000 or so clones; 98% were counted once. The ten largest clones add up to roughly 0.36% of the sample. The sequencing input was naive CD4+ T cells sorted from blood. The meaning of the sample's cell subset or site label: CD45RA+ positively selected. These receptors were obtained from a man aged 25 to 45 in good health.

The chain uses TRBV19 and TRBJ2-7; no clear D gene. The CDR3 is made up of 14 amino acids. Trimming left V 6 bases short and J 1 base short, with 13 bases between. Germline lookup yields CDR1 LNHDA and CDR2 SQIVND (reference sequence). CDR3 protein: CASRVVAGSYEQYF. In nucleotides, the CDR3 is TGTGCCAGTAGGGTAGTAGCTGGGTCCTACGAGCAGTACTTC.

This clone occurred once. The CDR3 loop reads CASSRTSGNSYEQYF. In nucleotides, the CDR3 is TGTGCCAGCTCCCGGACTAGCGGGAACTCCTACGAGCAGTACTTC. This rearrangement joins TRBV18 to TRBJ2-7; TRBD2 aligns across 12 bases. The CDR3 covers 15 residues. Losses at the gene ends were 6 bases for V and 0 bases for J; bases not matched to a gene: 3. Germline V gives CDR1 KGHSH, CDR2 LQKENI.

The chain has TRBV5-5 and TRBJ1-3; D remains ambiguous. CDR1 is SGHKS, CDR2 YYEKEE, per germline (reference sequence). V lost 3 bases and J 1 base, leaving 14 bases between the germline ends. The CDR3 runs 16 residues. CDR3 loop: CASSSRSNWSGNTIYF. In DNA form, the CDR3 reads TGTGCCAGCAGCTCCCGATCAAATTGGTCTGGAAACACCATATATTTT.

This sequence joins TRBV5-1 and TRBJ1-1, with a weak D call TRBD1 (6 bases). CDR1 and CDR2 from the germline V gene are SGHRS and YFSETQ. The ends were cut back, 5 bases at V and 3 bases at J, with 20 bases in the middle. This CDR3 contains 16 residues. The CDR3 region is CASRLGGGRRDTEAFF. The CDR3 DNA reads TGCGCCAGCAGGTTAGGGGGAGGGCGGCGGGACACTGAAGCTTTCTTT.

The chain carries TRBV5-6 and TRBJ1-2; tentative D call: TRBD1 (5 bases). The CDR3 consists of 17 residues. Germline V lookup: CDR1 SGHDT, CDR2 YYEEEE. V was trimmed by 5 bases and J by 0 bases, leaving 20 bases between them. CDR3 nucleotides: TGTGCCAGCAGTCGGACCTTCAAGGGGCCAACTAACTATGGCTACACCTTC. Translation: CASSRTFKGPTNYGYTF.

V usage is TRBV18 and J usage is TRBJ2-7; 8 bases align to TRBD1. In germline, CDR1 is KGHSH, CDR2 LQKENI. The CDR3 totals 14 residues. Unmatched junction bases numbered 10, after V lost 9 bases and J lost 3 bases. The CDR3 is CASFSGGVLYEQYF. The CDR3 coding sequence is TGTGCCAGTTTTTCAGGGGGCGTTCTCTACGAGCAGTACTTC.

This clone has only one observation. The chain has TRBV27 and TRBJ2-1; 12 bases match TRBD2. CDR1 is MNHEY, CDR2 SMNVEV, per germline (reference sequence). The CDR3 spans 16 residues. Unmatched junction bases numbered 4, after V lost 5 bases and J lost 2 bases. CDR3 nucleotides: TGTGCCAGCAGTCTAGCGGGAGGGCAAGCCTACAATGAGCAGTTCTTC. Translating it yields CASSLAGGQAYNEQFF.

As regards this clone: Other DNA sequences in the sample encode the same CDR3. The V call is TRBV18, the J call TRBJ2-1, with 13 bases that match TRBD2. The CDR3 length is 15 residues. The trim removed 4 bases at V and 5 bases at J, leaving 2 bases unmatched. Germline CDR1 reads KGHSH; CDR2 reads LQKENI. This CDR3 reads CASSLGLAGDNEQFF. DNA for the CDR3: TGTGCCAGCTCACTAGGACTAGCGGGAGACAATGAGCAGTTCTTC.

CDR3 sequence: CASSPMGGVDQPQHF. CDR3 bases: TGTGCCAGCTCACCGATGGGGGGGGTGGATCAGCCCCAGCATTTT. V usage is TRBV18 and J usage is TRBJ1-5; D is possibly TRBD1 (5 bases). Germline V gene lookup returns CDR1 KGHSH and CDR2 LQKENI. V lost 3 bases and J lost 5, with 14 bases in between. This CDR3 contains 15 residues.

The rearrangement joins TRBV2 to TRBJ2-7, with a possible D match to TRBD1 (7 bases). The CDR3 loop spans 18 amino acids. The germline V and J ends were trimmed by 4 bases and 3 bases, with 25 bases remaining between them. Looked up from germline, CDR1 is SNHLY and CDR2 is FYNNEI. CDR3 sequence reads: CASSVDRERWEEGYEQYF. The CDR3, as DNA: TGTGCCAGCAGTGTTGACAGGGAGAGGTGGGAGGAGGGCTACGAGCAGTACTTC.

This chain uses TRBV10-3 with TRBJ2-5; TRBD2 matches at 7 bases. The junction had 14 bases not matched to a gene; V was cut back by 11 bases and J by 2 bases. The germline gives CDR1 ENHRY, CDR2 SYGVKD. This CDR3 comprises 15 residues. The CDR3 region has the DNA TGTGCCGTCAAAAGCGCTAGCGGAACTCAAGAGACCCAGTACTTC. Translation gives CAVKSASGTQETQYF.

The V call is TRBV6-1, the J call TRBJ1-1; 8 positions agree with TRBD1. J lost 5 bases, V lost 5 bases, and 4 bases had no gene match. This CDR3 is 13 amino acids long. Germline V gene sequence: CDR1 MNHNS, CDR2 SASEGT. The CDR3 region has the DNA TGTGCCAGCAGTTCGACAGGGGTGACTGAAGCTTTCTTT. Its protein product is CASSSTGVTEAFF.

As regards this clone: Additional DNA sequences in this sample encode the identical CDR3. The rearrangement links TRBV27 to TRBJ2-1; no reliable D call. Germline CDR1 and CDR2: MNHEY and SMNVEV (reference sequence). CDR3 length: 13 amino acids. Trimming took 2 bases from V and 4 from J, leaving 6 bases between them. CDR3 sequence reads: CASSLGGYNEQFF. In nucleotides, the CDR3 is TGTGCCAGCAGTTTAGGCGGTTACAATGAGCAGTTCTTC.

CDR3: CASSANRVGRGEKLFF. CDR3 nucleotides: TGTGCCAGCAGTGCCAACAGGGTTGGGCGGGGTGAAAAACTGTTTTTT. V is TRBV6-1 and J is TRBJ1-4; perhaps TRBD1 as D (6 bases). Germline CDR1 reads MNHNS; CDR2 reads SASEGT. Trimming removed 4 bases from V and 7 bases from J, with 19 bases in between. CDR3 length: 16 amino acids.

This clone was found once. This rearrangement joins TRBV5-1 to TRBJ2-7; 8 bases fit TRBD1. Losses at the gene ends were 4 bases for V and 3 bases for J; bases not matched to a gene: 3. Germline V gives CDR1 SGHRS, CDR2 YFSETQ. There are 13 residues in the CDR3. CDR3 in DNA: TGCGCCAGCAGCACCGGGACAGGCTACGAGCAGTACTTC. Protein: CASSTGTGYEQYF. Full variable domain (outside the CDR3, taken from reference TRBV5-1 and TRBJ2-7): KAGVTQTPRYLIKTRGQQVTLSCSPISGHRSVSWYQQTPGQGLQFLFEYFSETQRNKGNFPGRFSGRQFSNSRSEMNVSTLELGDSALYLCASSTGTGYEQYFGPGTRLTVT.

The V gene is TRBV11-2, the J gene TRBJ1-1; TRBD1 agrees at 9 bases. The CDR3 totals 14 residues. Trimming at V came to 3 bases and at J to 12 bases, leaving 11 bases not matched to a gene. Germline CDR1 reads SGHAT; CDR2 reads FQNNGV. The CDR3: CASSLLSGQGNTFF. Here the CDR3 DNA reads TGTGCCAGCAGCTTGCTGTCGGGACAGGGTAATACTTTCTTT.

The V call is TRBV6-1, the J call TRBJ2-6; weak D call: TRBD1 (7 bases). Trimming left V 6 bases short and J 13 bases short, with 13 bases between. The CDR3 totals 12 residues. Germline CDR1 and CDR2: MNHNS and SASEGT. For the CDR3, the DNA is TGTGCCAGCAGCAGGGGGGCAGGGGTCCTGACTTTC. Translating it yields CASSRGAGVLTF.

This chain links TRBV19 with TRBJ1-1, with D possibly TRBD1 on 5 matching bases. Germline-derived CDR1 and CDR2 are LNHDA and SQIVND (reference sequence). The germline V and J ends were trimmed by 6 bases and 1 base, with 9 bases remaining between them. This CDR3 region has 13 residues. DNA of the CDR3: TGTGCCAGTAGCGGACACACGAACACTGAAGCTTTCTTT. It encodes CASSGHTNTEAFF.

This chain uses TRBV2 with TRBJ2-3; D uncertain. This CDR3 spans 15 amino acids. CDR1 and CDR2 from the germline V gene are SNHLY and FYNNEI. The V end lost 6 bases, the J end lost 1 base, and 14 bases lay between the germline ends. CDR3 amino acids: CASSPPTLRTDTQYF. CDR3 coding DNA: TGTGCCAGCAGCCCTCCTACCCTTCGCACAGATACGCAGTATTTT.

This clone was seen once. V usage is TRBV11-3 and J usage is TRBJ2-5, with D possibly TRBD2 on 5 matching bases. This CDR3 contains 12 residues. Germline-derived CDR1 and CDR2 are SGHNT and YENEEA. The V gene lost 3 bases and the J gene lost 3 bases, with 5 bases spanning the gap. CDR3 in amino acids: CASSFGEETQYF. CDR3 DNA sequence: TGTGCCAGCAGCTTCGGGGAAGAGACCCAGTACTTC.

CDR3 region: CASTAYGDRRNQPQHF. In nucleotides, the CDR3 is TGTGCCAGCACCGCTTACGGGGACAGACGCAATCAGCCCCAGCATTTT. The genes are TRBV27 and TRBJ1-5; 7 nucleotides agree with TRBD1. The V segment lost 7 bases and the J segment 2 bases; nucleotides outside the gene matches: 11. Germline V gene sequence: CDR1 MNHEY, CDR2 SMNVEV (reference sequence). CDR3 length: 16 residues.

As concerns this clone: Other nucleotide sequences in the sample specify the same CDR3. The chain combines TRBV5-1 with TRBJ2-1; D unresolved. The germline V and J ends were trimmed by 2 bases and 5 bases, with 8 bases remaining between them. The CDR3 is 13 amino acids. The germline V gene has CDR1 SGHRS and CDR2 YFSETQ. The CDR3 DNA reads TGCGCCAGCAGCTTCGGCCAAAACAATGAGCAGTTCTTC. Translating it yields CASSFGQNNEQFF.

The rearrangement uses TRBV10-1 and TRBJ1-2; D is unclear. CDR1 WNHNN and CDR2 SYGVQD come from the germline V gene (reference sequence). Deletions cut 5 bases from V and 8 bases from J, with 18 bases between. The CDR3 totals 14 residues. The CDR3 spells CASSNYPNSPGYTF. The CDR3 DNA follows: TGCGCCAGCAGTAATTACCCCAATAGCCCAGGCTACACCTTC.

With respect to this clone: The sample contains more than one DNA sequence encoding this CDR3. This chain joins TRBV9 and TRBJ2-7; 9 positions match TRBD2. V gave up 0 bases and J gave up 4 bases; unmatched junction bases: 5. The CDR3 loop spans 15 amino acids. The germline V gene encodes CDR1 SGDLS and CDR2 YYNGEE. The CDR3 loop is CASSVGAGGPYEQYF. CDR3 DNA sequence: TGTGCCAGCAGCGTAGGGGCGGGAGGGCCATACGAGCAGTACTTC.

The rearrangement links TRBV18 to TRBJ1-4; perhaps TRBD1 as D (6 bases). V lost 3 bases, J lost 0 bases, and 14 bases lay in between. CDR3 size: 17 residues. Germline loops: CDR1 KGHSH, CDR2 LQKENI. CDR3 sequence reads: CASSPYRGAATNEKLFF. The CDR3 DNA sequence: TGTGCCAGCTCACCTTATAGGGGGGCTGCAACTAATGAAAAACTGTTTTTT. The full variable domain, rest sourced from reference TRBV18 and TRBJ1-4, is NAGVMQNPRHLVRRRGQEARLRCSPMKGHSHVYWYRQLPEEGLKFMVYLQKENIIDESGMPKERFSAEFPKEGPSILRIQQVVRGDSAAYFCASSPYRGAATNEKLFFGSGTQLSVL.

The rearrangement links TRBV18 to TRBJ2-2; the D gene could be TRBD1 or TRBD2 (5 bases each). The CDR3 consists of 14 residues. Germline loops: CDR1 KGHSH, CDR2 LQKENI. Trimming shortened V by 4 bases and J by 4 bases, and 10 bases separated the two germline ends. The CDR3 region is CASSLEGITGELFF. DNA for the CDR3: TGTGCCAGCTCACTCGAGGGGATCACCGGGGAGCTGTTTTTT.

To note about this clone: The sample contains more than one DNA sequence encoding this CDR3. This chain uses TRBV6-5 with TRBJ2-2; 13 bases align to TRBD2. CDR3 size: 16 residues. The V gene's germline CDR1 is MNHEY and CDR2 SVGAGI. V lost 0 bases and J lost 8; bases outside the gene matches: 3. The CDR3 sequence: CASSYSRLAGGGELFF. The DNA for the CDR3 is TGTGCCAGCAGTTACTCGAGACTAGCGGGAGGAGGGGAGCTGTTTTTT.

This chain links TRBV19 with TRBJ2-1; 10 bases are a match to TRBD2. The J segment lost 3 bases and the V segment lost 5 bases, leaving 4 bases of the junction unmatched. Germline lookup yields CDR1 LNHDA and CDR2 SQIVND (reference sequence). This CDR3 comprises 15 residues. CDR3 in amino acids: CASSPRLAGYNEQFF. Written as DNA, the CDR3 is TGTGCCAGTAGTCCCCGACTAGCGGGCTACAATGAGCAGTTCTTC.